The 21 T cell receptor beta chains given below trace back to one sample, sequenced in a study of T cells in Graves' hyperthyroidism and ophthalmopathy. Amplified TCR beta CDR3 regions came from RNA transcripts. During a first-round RT-PCR of the TCR CDR3, the HTBI primer set was used. TCRdb redid the calling of the multiplex PCR reads with MiXCR, one entry per CDR3 protein. The sample consists of a few hundred thousand distinct CDR3 sequences, over 15% of them appearing once. The specimen was blood. These receptors originate from a woman aged 55-75 years with Graves' ophthalmopathy.

The chain recombines TRBV12-3 or TRBV12-4 with TRBJ2-2; 10 bases fit TRBD1. The CDR3 is 14 residues long. Trimming cost V 6 bases and J 5 bases; bases outside gene matches: 3. For the CDR3, the DNA is TGTGCCAGCAGGTGGGACAGGGGAACCGGGGAGCTGTTTTTT. Amino acid sequence: CASRWDRGTGELFF.

This clonotype was detected many times. The rearrangement joins TRBV5-1 to TRBJ2-1; perhaps TRBD1 as D (5 bases). Trimming removed 4 bases from V and 6 bases from J, with 11 bases in between. The CDR3 extends over 13 amino acids. The germline V gene has CDR1 SGHRS and CDR2 YFSETQ. Here the CDR3 reads CASSLQGFNEQFF. CDR3 DNA: TGCGCCAGCAGCCTCCAGGGTTTCAATGAGCAGTTCTTC.

This clonotype was found many times. The chain couples TRBV6-5 to TRBJ1-3; D call uncertain. The CDR3 contains 15 residues. Germline V gene lookup returns CDR1 MNHEY and CDR2 SVGAGI. The V and J ends lost 0 bases and 0 bases respectively, with 6 bases between them. In nucleotides, the CDR3 is TGTGCCAGCAGTTACTCGCACGGCTCTGGAAACACCATATATTTT. It yields the protein CASSYSHGSGNTIYF.

This clonotype was counted at least ten times. The V gene is TRBV27, the J gene TRBJ2-3; 10 nucleotides match TRBD2. Trimming removed 7 bases from V and 0 bases from J; junction bases left unmatched: 7. Germline values: CDR1 MNHEY, CDR2 SMNVEV (reference sequence). The CDR3 runs 16 residues. The CDR3 DNA reads as TGTGCCAGCACGGACCTAGCGGGGGTGAGCACAGATACGCAGTATTTT. Protein sequence: CASTDLAGVSTDTQYF.

There are many counts of this clonotype. The chain combines TRBV7-3 with TRBJ2-2; tentatively, D is TRBD1 or TRBD2 (5 bases each). Per the germline V gene, CDR1 is SGHTA and CDR2 is FQGTGA. The CDR3 is made up of 15 amino acids. Deletions cut 4 bases from V and 5 bases from J, with 14 bases between. The CDR3 bases are TGTGCCAGCAGCTCGTCCCGGGACGGAACCGGGGAGCTGTTTTTT. Translated, it gives CASSSSRDGTGELFF.

There are many counts of this clonotype. J is TRBJ2-7 and V is TRBV10-3, with D possibly called TRBD1 or TRBD2 (7 bases each). The ends were cut back, 6 bases at V and 4 bases at J, with 22 bases in the middle. The CDR3 is 16 amino acids. Germline CDR1 is ENHRY and CDR2 is SYGVKD. CDR3 amino acids: CAISPMGQRGAYEQYF. The CDR3 nucleotides are TGTGCCATCAGCCCAATGGGACAGCGGGGAGCTTACGAGCAGTACTTC.

Many counts were recorded for this clonotype. The chain has TRBV12-3 or TRBV12-4 and TRBJ2-7, with D perhaps TRBD1 (5 bases). CDR3 length: 13 amino acids. Trimming took 1 base from V and 3 from J, leaving 7 bases between them. The CDR3 spells CASSLGQIYEQYF. The CDR3 DNA reads TGTGCCAGCAGTTTAGGACAGATCTACGAGCAGTACTTC.

V gene TRBV5-6 combines with J gene TRBJ2-2; TRBD2 might be the D (5 bases). Germline V gene lookup returns CDR1 SGHDT and CDR2 YYEEEE. The CDR3 consists of 14 residues. Trimming took off 1 base at V and 3 bases at J, with 7 bases between the two ends. The CDR3 DNA reads as TGTGCCAGCAGCTTGCCTAGCTACACCGGGGAGCTGTTTTTT. Its protein is CASSLPSYTGELFF.

The V and J genes are TRBV18 and TRBJ1-1; TRBD1 matches 11 bases. This CDR3 has 13 amino acids. Looked up from germline, CDR1 is KGHSH and CDR2 is LQKENI. V dropped 2 bases and J dropped 10; count of bases not matched to a gene: 3. The CDR3 is CASSPGQGAIAFF. The CDR3 region has the DNA TGTGCCAGCTCACCAGGACAGGGGGCTATAGCTTTCTTT.

This clonotype was counted only a few times. The genes are TRBV6-2 or TRBV6-3 and TRBJ2-3; the match to TRBD2 covers 7 bases. Germline V gene sequence: CDR1 MNHEY, CDR2 SVGEGT. This CDR3 contains 17 residues. The ends lost 5 bases at V and 2 bases at J; junction bases unmatched: 13. CDR3 DNA sequence: TGTGCCAGCAGTCCCCACCGGGCGGGGGTGTACACAGATACGCAGTATTTT. It translates to CASSPHRAGVYTDTQYF.

This clonotype occurred many times. V and J are TRBV20-1 and TRBJ2-7, with 11 bases matching TRBD2. The germline gives CDR1 DFQATT, CDR2 SNEGSKA (reference sequence). CDR3 length equals 14 residues. Trimming cost V 8 bases and J 4 bases; bases outside gene matches: 10. The CDR3 nucleotides read TGCAGTTACTTAGCGGGAGGGAAGAAATACGAGCAGTACTTC. Amino acid sequence: CSYLAGGKKYEQYF.

This clonotype was detected many times. The chain recombines TRBV11-2 with TRBJ2-7; possibly TRBD1 for D (5 bases). The V gene lost 1 base and the J gene lost 0 bases, with 10 bases spanning the gap. The CDR3 runs 15 residues. Germline CDR1 and CDR2: SGHAT and FQNNGV. The CDR3 nucleotides read TGTGCCAGCAGCTTAGGAATAGGGGACTCCTACGAGCAGTACTTC. Protein: CASSLGIGDSYEQYF.

The gene calls are TRBV6-2 or TRBV6-3 and TRBJ2-1; 9 bases map to TRBD1. Germline V gene sequence: CDR1 MNHEY, CDR2 SVGEGT. This CDR3 has 15 amino acids. Losses at the gene ends were 8 bases for V and 10 bases for J; bases not matched to a gene: 15. The CDR3 here is CASGSSLRTGAEQFF. The CDR3 coding sequence is TGTGCCAGCGGATCGAGTCTCCGGACAGGGGCCGAGCAGTTCTTC.

Ten or more counts support this clonotype. This chain uses TRBV20-1 with TRBJ2-5; 12 bases are a match to TRBD2. The CDR3 has 14 amino acids. The germline V gene encodes CDR1 DFQATT and CDR2 SNEGSKA (reference sequence). The J segment lost 5 bases and the V segment lost 4 bases, leaving 5 bases of the junction unmatched. For the CDR3, the DNA is TGCAGTGCTACACTAGCGGGGGGTGGTGAGACCCAGTACTTC. The encoded protein is CSATLAGGGETQYF.

The sample holds many counts of this clonotype. The chain combines TRBV12-3 or TRBV12-4 with TRBJ2-7; 9 nucleotides agree with TRBD1. The CDR3 covers 17 residues. V shed 5 bases, J shed 6 bases, and the junction held 17 bases outside the gene matches. The CDR3 DNA is TGTGCCAGCAGTCCTCGACAACAGGGGGCGCCCCATCGCGAGCAGTACTTC. Its protein product is CASSPRQQGAPHREQYF.

At least ten counts were recorded for this clonotype. The chain combines TRBV2 with TRBJ2-5, with TRBD1 identical over 11 bases. The V gene end was trimmed by 6 bases and the J gene end by 0 bases; junction bases not matched to a gene: 6. Germline assignment: CDR1 SNHLY and CDR2 FYNNEI. The CDR3 spans 16 residues. CDR3 sequence (DNA): TGTGCCAGCAGACGACCGGGACAGGGGGACCAAGAGACCCAGTACTTC. The encoded protein is CASRRPGQGDQETQYF.

This clonotype has just a few counts. A single base separates this from a much larger clone, so it may be a read error. The chain is built from TRBV5-5 and TRBJ1-5; D is ambiguous. The CDR3 runs 15 residues. The V and J ends lost 2 bases and 2 bases respectively, with 11 bases between them. CDR1 SGHKS and CDR2 YYEKEE come from the germline V gene (reference sequence). The CDR3 DNA follows: TGTGCCAGCAGCTTTGCGAGGGCCGGCAATCAGCCCCAGCATTTT. It codes for CASSFARAGNQPQHF.

This clonotype was detected ten times or more. The chain employs TRBV10-3 and TRBJ1-1; maybe TRBD1 (6 bases). The CDR3 loop spans 15 amino acids. CDR1 is ENHRY, CDR2 SYGVKD, per germline. Trimming took 3 bases from V and 6 from J, leaving 17 bases between them. This chain's CDR3 is CAISDSTGSGAEAFF. Written as DNA, the CDR3 is TGTGCCATCAGTGACTCAACAGGGTCCGGCGCTGAAGCTTTCTTT.

This clonotype was seen a few times. The chain couples TRBV5-4 to TRBJ1-1; 8 bases align to TRBD1. The germline V gene has CDR1 SGHNT and CDR2 YYREEE (reference sequence). The CDR3 runs to 15 residues. Trimming cost V 3 bases and J 4 bases; bases outside gene matches: 8. The CDR3 region is CASSWRTGTSTEAFF. The CDR3 nucleotides are TGTGCCAGCAGCTGGCGGACAGGGACGAGCACTGAAGCTTTCTTT.

A few counts support this clonotype. The chain uses TRBV7-6 and TRBJ2-1; 11 bases match TRBD2. After removal of 5 bases from V and 4 bases from J, the junction contained 10 bases not matched to a gene. Looked up from germline, CDR1 is SGHVS and CDR2 is FNYEAQ. The CDR3 runs 17 residues. CDR3 loop: CASSLDTGLAAYNEQFF. CDR3 DNA sequence: TGTGCCAGCAGCCTAGATACGGGACTAGCGGCGTACAATGAGCAGTTCTTC.

CDR3 coding DNA: TGTGCCAGCAGTGGGGAAAGGGGGCATCAGCCCCAGCATTTT. Protein sequence: CASSGERGHQPQHF. This rearrangement joins TRBV6-1 to TRBJ1-5; 7 bases align to TRBD1. Germline lookup yields CDR1 MNHNS and CDR2 SASEGT. Germline trimming cut 4 bases from V and 5 bases from J; bases unmatched to any gene: 5. The CDR3 totals 14 residues.